The subject of this entry is one T cell receptor (beta chain). Its antigen is still unknown. Per-base quality was not reported, and no clone a single base away is much larger than it. The data stem from a study of cytomegalovirus exposure and HLA in healthy donors (TCRdb year 2017). For context, the study as a whole: In an earlier analysis of roughly 500 of the donors, 276 Gb of sequence data and approximately 120 million unique TCR beta sequences from 180 million or so T cells were reported. Among 350 to 400 genotyped donors of the cohort, an average of about 240,000 unique TCR beta nucleotide sequences were sequenced per donor, approximately 20% of them non-productive. Alongside the repertoire data, information on donor age, sex, ethnicity and CMV serostatus was compiled. Because of strong linkage in the cohort, roughly five DR-DQ haplotypes were treated as single units for association and clustering. Along with the approximately 620-subject first cohort, a separate validation cohort of roughly 110 different subjects was used. To study patterns of TCR occurrence, a later analysis re-analyzed previously published TCR beta repertoires from around 670 donors and added high-resolution HLA genotyping. Using immunosequencing, the study profiled T cell repertoires from 500 to 800 subjects and related those repertoires to cytomegalovirus serostatus. A later genetic analysis used genome-wide SNP genotypes for 398 of the 666 donors, treating that subset as a discovery cohort. All discovery cohort repertoires had been generated using a single sequencing platform. High-throughput TCR immunosequencing, statistical association of individual TCRs with disease status, and machine learning were combined to predict cytomegalovirus infection status. Rather than drawing on any new phenotypic data, the later analysis identified candidate immune exposures from TCR beta sequences and the way those sequences occurred across donors. To decide whether each TCR beta V gene segment behaved as functional or pseudogenic, an earlier analysis of approximately 600 of the donors relied on high-throughput TCR beta sequencing. The study aimed to test whether cataloging public T cell receptors could reveal signatures of past pathogen exposure. Roughly 300 gigabases of sequencing data and roughly 80 million unique TCR sequences made up an early release that covered about 640 HLA-typed donors. Both class I and class II loci were covered by HLA typing, at four-digit resolution. Typing coverage varied by locus: 629-630 donors for A, B, C, DRB1 and DQB1; approximately 520 for DQA1; about 570 for DPA1; 450 to 480 for DPB1. Among the approximately 420 genotyped donors, roughly 80% belonged to the genetic ancestry cluster associated with self-reported Caucasian donors. Summary of the overall study and its limitations: According to the authors, the approach could potentially be generalized to other disease states and immunological phenotypes. According to a later analysis, parvovirus B19, influenza, CMV and Epstein-Barr virus appeared linked to several top co-occurrence clusters. Because HLA typing was unavailable for some donors at each locus, only the typed subset was used in association tests. Because counts were too low, roughly 16 rarely observed V segments, including chromosome 9 orphons, were excluded from the earlier analysis of 587 of the donors. Most TCR sequences were observed very rarely across donors, whereas some public TCRs were present in many individuals. According to a later genetic analysis, donors in an Asian-associated ancestry cluster had fewer N-insertions in productive TCRs than the approximately 710-donor mean. In the study, some 160 TCR beta chains were listed as associated with cytomegalovirus. In both the original and validation cohorts, the classifier was reported to diagnose cytomegalovirus status with high specificity and sensitivity. According to a later analysis, TCR association rates differed among HLA loci, with DRB1 alleles showing the most associated TCRs and HLA-C alleles showing the fewest. In a later analysis, HLA-associated TCR beta chains showed more clonal expansion and lower generation probabilities than non-associated chains that were equally common. In a later analysis, most CMV-associated TCR beta chains were found to appear HLA-restricted, with HLA associations seemingly driven largely by CMV exposure. The presence/absence analyses assumed that sequencing depth was roughly uniform across donors, and that assumption may not be true. In this cohort, only TCR beta chains were sequenced, and detectable features were limited by the absence of alpha or paired-chain data. A later analysis associated about 17,000 TCR beta sequences with specific HLA alleles at a false discovery rate of 0.05. In an earlier analysis of more than 450 of the donors, most TCR beta V segments were observed in productive rearrangements about 87% or about 30% of the time, broadly matching IMGT annotations. The sequencing pipeline was judged likely to have produced a cluster of highly shared sequence variants as a technical artifact. When HLA alleles, especially DR and DQ, strongly co-occurred, attributing TCR associations to individual alleles was difficult. A further reported finding was that TCR beta sequences accurately predicted the HLA-A and HLA-B alleles for most subjects in the first cohort. Linkage disequilibrium might explain the correlated functional status among segregating V segments, but an unknown experimental factor could not be excluded. Three of the identified cytomegalovirus-associated TCR beta chains were confirmed in vitro to be specific for cytomegalovirus antigens. CMV serostatus was the only immune exposure information available for the cohort. A later genetic analysis associated a missense DCLRE1C variant with V-gene and J-gene trimming of TCR beta chains, and an independent cohort replicated the association.

The cohort consisted of hundreds of healthy bone marrow donors. At the time of sampling, every cohort member was nominally healthy, though immune exposures that went unrecorded were likely present. The donor was CMV seronegative and was included in the group of a few hundred seronegative cohort members. A peripheral blood sample was collected from each donor, and TCR beta sequencing was performed on peripheral blood mononuclear cells. The Qiagen DNeasy Blood Extraction Kit was used to extract genomic DNA from the blood cell samples. The library was built by means of the immunoSEQ multiplex PCR assay. The multiplex PCR relied on a mix of 60 forward primers for TCR Vbeta segments and 13 reverse primers for TCR Jbeta segments. The CDR3 region of rearranged TCR beta genes was amplified from genomic DNA with a multiplex PCR assay. Amplified TCR beta libraries were sequenced as 87-base-pair reads on the Illumina HiSeq System. The authors' pipeline ran thus. In a later analysis, roughly 80 million unique TCR beta chains were counted across the approximately 620 repertoires, and roughly 9.9 million of these chains were shared by at least two donors. To remove PCR and sequencing errors, raw reads were error-corrected and collapsed into unique sequences using a nearest-neighbor algorithm that merged closely related sequences. To assign V, D and J gene segments, CDR3 sequences were aligned to IMGT reference sequences. Each retained sequence needed at least a six-nucleotide match to both a V gene segment and a J gene segment. Rearrangements were called productive when the CDR3 lacked stop codons and stayed in frame with V and J; all others were non-productive. CDR3 was defined according to IMGT convention as the region running from the second conserved V-encoded cysteine to the conserved J-encoded phenylalanine. The earlier analysis of approximately 500 of the donors excluded sequences that lacked an unambiguous match to a single V gene segment. In an earlier analysis of roughly 500 of the donors, V segments were called functional above 56.7% productive rearrangements and were called segregating when the between-donor standard deviation exceeded 5%. A statistical classification framework was developed to diagnose cytomegalovirus status using the catalog of TCR beta chain sequences. V and J gene assignment, in a later analysis, came from comparing TCR nucleotide sequences with IMGT/GENE-DB human TR gene sequences. A later analysis assigned CDR3 sequences and most-parsimonious VDJ recombination scenarios with the TCRdist pipeline. In a later analysis, each TCR beta chain was defined by its CDR3 amino acid sequence together with its V-gene family, and reads without a unique V-gene family were excluded. In a later analysis, 450 to 600 highly shared, low-generation-probability nucleotide sequences were removed to address suspected cross-contamination and a sequencing artifact. A later analysis calculated a clonal expansion index for each public chain from normalized within-repertoire ranks of inferred template counts. In a later analysis, generation probabilities were computed using a VDJ recombination model fitted to out-of-frame rearrangements, and the results were checked against IGoR. Hypergeometric tests were used in a later analysis to score TCR-TCR, TCR-HLA and TCR-CMV co-occurrence, with a repertoire-size bias correction applied to the TCR pairs. A later analysis estimated false discovery rates by permuting HLA or CMV assignments 20 times. In a later analysis, co-occurring TCRs were grouped using DBSCAN, and TCRdist sequence similarity was added for clustering within HLA-allele-positive subsets. Co-occurrence clustering excluded repertoires with fewer than 30,000 or more than 120,000 public chains, plus five with anomalous nucleotide sharing. In TCRdb, the immuneACCESS table is reduced to in-frame sequences with V and J assigned. These tables do not hold every clone; where another copy was compared, an unresolved V gene accounts for under half, and the others remain unexplained. That table furnishes V, J and clone size, whereas the DNA furnished D and trimming. The sample contains approximately 110,000 clones, 70% to 80% of them found a single time. Just under 2% of the sample rests with the top ten.

Specimen: PBMCs. The receptor comes from a man aged 50-60 years in good health and CMV-seronegative.

The DNA sequence is as follows: TGTGCCAGCAGCTTCGGACAGGCTGAAGCTTTCTTT. This encodes CASSFGQAEAFF. The receptor chain draws on TRBV7-9 and TRBJ1-1; 7 central bases correspond to TRBD1. Clipping removes 3 bases from V and 6 bases from J, with 1 as the unmatched junction base count. Per the germline V gene (reference sequence), SEHNR is the CDR1 and FQNEAQ is the CDR2. Including the terminal cysteine and phenylalanine, the CDR3 comprises 12 residues. Here the CDR3 DNA is all that survives: 36 bases in frame from base 1.